The rows below give T cell receptor beta chains drawn from one sample of a study of technical replicates of blood from a handful of donors. Some clones are missing from TCRdb's copy, which holds only in-frame ones; the method was immunoSEQ multiplex PCR. Found here are nearly 70,000 clones, around nine tenths of them singletons; the top ten hold roughly 0.4%. The source material was T cells isolated from PBMCs. These receptors were taken from a human donor in good health. Each CDR3 is given without its conserved first and last residue.

TRBJ2-1,TRBV9,12,ASSEGLGGYEQF
TRBJ2-6,TRBV14,15,ASSPLGSLSGANVLT
TRBJ2-7,TRBV15,12,ATSSSSVTYEQY
TRBJ2-2,TRBV10-3,14,AISEVAGGNTGELF
TRBJ2-1,TRBV6-5,13,ASSPDRGGRDEQF
TRBJ1-2,TRBV29-1,10,SVEGQNYGYT
TRBJ2-3,TRBV30,15,AWASGRAKREADTQY
TRBJ2-7,TRBV5-6,14,ASSLGFSGGSYEQY
TRBJ1-5,TRBV7-2,12,ASSSRGSNQPQH
TRBJ1-1,TRBV5-1,14,ASSLGGNRANTEAF
TRBJ2-1,TRBV27,13,ASSQFSGVGDEQF